Below, 15 T cell receptor beta chains from the same sample are listed, as sequenced in a study of CD8+ T cells in alopecia areata. Described treatment: oral pan-JAK inhibitor, 5-10 mg twice daily. The sequencing template was cDNA reverse transcribed from extracted RNA. Sequencing used immunoSEQ multiplex PCR; TCRdb keeps in-frame clones, though not all of them. The table has about 140,000 clones, about 88% seen once; the top ten hold roughly 13%. This specimen was CD8+ T cells sorted from blood, taken at week 4, from a patient treated with tofacitinib. Receptors originate from a human donor with alopecia areata.

The CDR3 DNA reads as TGTGCCAGCAGTTTTTCCCCCAGTCAGCCCCAGCATTTT. This codes for CASSFSPSQPQHF. The chain combines TRBV27 with TRBJ1-5; no firm D call. The CDR3 sequence is 13 residues long. The ends were cut back, 3 bases at V and 6 bases at J, with 9 bases in the middle. CDR1 and CDR2 (germline): MNHEY, SMNVEV (reference sequence).

This clone was detected only a few times. J is TRBJ1-2 and V is TRBV27; 8 bases fit TRBD1. The V gene end was trimmed by 4 bases and the J gene end by 2 bases; junction bases not matched to a gene: 0. The CDR3 totals 13 residues. Germline V lookup: CDR1 MNHEY, CDR2 SMNVEV (reference sequence). CDR3 protein: CASSWTGNYGYTF. In DNA form, the CDR3 reads TGTGCCAGCAGTTGGACAGGGAACTATGGCTACACCTTC.

The sample holds a few counts of this clone. The chain joins TRBV25-1 to TRBJ2-1; D is uncertain. Trimming pared 9 bases from V and 4 bases from J, leaving 7 bases between. Per the germline V gene, CDR1 is MGHDK and CDR2 is SYGVNS. The CDR3 is 11 residues long. The CDR3 here is CASDAYNEQFF. The CDR3 coding sequence is TGTGCCAGTGACGCTTACAATGAGCAGTTCTTC.

The rearrangement links TRBV4-1 to TRBJ1-1; D is unclear. Trimming cost V 0 bases and J 2 bases, with 10 bases left between them. Germline CDR1 MGHRA, CDR2 YSYEKL. The CDR3 contains 15 residues. CDR3 sequence: CASSQDVRFNTEAFF. As DNA, the CDR3 is TGCGCCAGCAGCCAAGACGTGCGATTTAACACTGAAGCTTTCTTT.

CDR3 bases: TGTGCCTCAACGGGGCCCCCTAACTATGGCTACACCTTC. It is translated as CASTGPPNYGYTF. This chain connects TRBV7-9 to TRBJ1-2; a weak D match, TRBD1 (5 bases). In germline, CDR1 is SEHNR, CDR2 FQNEAQ (reference sequence). CDR3 length equals 13 residues. V dropped 11 bases and J dropped 0 bases, with 13 bases sitting between them.

J is TRBJ2-1 and V is TRBV5-1; 9 bases map to TRBD1. Trimming removed 0 bases from V and 6 bases from J; junction bases left unmatched: 7. The CDR3 consists of 16 residues. Germline CDR1 SGHRS, CDR2 YFSETQ. The DNA of the CDR3 is TGCGCCAGCAGCTTGGTCGGGACAGGGATTGGCAATGAGCAGTTCTTC. It encodes CASSLVGTGIGNEQFF.

The gene calls are TRBV29-1 and TRBJ1-2, with D perhaps TRBD1 (5 bases). Germline lookup yields CDR1 SQVTM and CDR2 ANQGSEA. The germline V and J ends were trimmed by 4 bases and 6 bases, with 12 bases remaining between them. CDR3 length: 12 amino acids. CDR3 in amino acids: CSVAPSTDGYTF. CDR3 bases: TGCAGCGTTGCACCTTCGACAGATGGCTACACCTTC.

The rearrangement uses TRBV9 and TRBJ2-3, with a weak D call TRBD2 (6 bases). The germline CDR1 and CDR2 sequences are SGDLS and YYNGEE. V lost 3 bases to trimming and J lost 5 bases, with 19 bases between them. The CDR3 length is 16 residues. This chain's CDR3 is CASSEHRDFQLDTQYF. The CDR3 DNA is TGTGCCAGCAGCGAGCACCGGGACTTCCAGTTAGATACGCAGTATTTT.

The chain couples TRBV15 to TRBJ1-6, with a tentative D call TRBD1 (5 bases). Trimming pared 5 bases from V and 7 bases from J, leaving 12 bases between. Looked up from germline, CDR1 is LNHNV and CDR2 is YYDKDF (reference sequence). The CDR3 runs to 14 residues. CDR3 bases: TGTGCCACCAGCCCCGACAAGGGGAATTCACCCCTCCACTTT. This encodes CATSPDKGNSPLHF.

The gene calls are TRBV25-1 and TRBJ1-1; D is unclear. This CDR3 contains 13 residues. In germline, CDR1 is MGHDK, CDR2 SYGVNS. With 11 bases removed from V and 4 bases from J, the gap between germline ends came to 17 bases. CDR3 sequence (DNA): TGTGCCGTCACTCCGGTGGGTAGCACTGAAGCTTTCTTT. It encodes CAVTPVGSTEAFF.

The rearrangement links TRBV15 to TRBJ1-5; D unresolved. Germline assignment: CDR1 LNHNV and CDR2 YYDKDF (reference sequence). V lost 0 bases to trimming and J lost 9 bases, with 9 bases between them. CDR3 length: 13 residues. The CDR3 nucleotides read TGTGCCACCAGCAGAGATTATGGGGTGCCCCAGCATTTT. This gives the protein CATSRDYGVPQHF.

V and J are TRBV27 and TRBJ2-7, with 11 nucleotides matching TRBD2. Germline trimming cut 6 bases from V and 3 bases from J; bases unmatched to any gene: 7. Germline V lookup: CDR1 MNHEY, CDR2 SMNVEV (reference sequence). The CDR3 is made up of 15 amino acids. CDR3 protein: CASSPTSGGLYEQYF. CDR3 DNA sequence: TGTGCCAGCAGCCCAACTAGCGGGGGCCTCTACGAGCAGTACTTC.

In regard to this clone: Other DNA sequences in this specimen translate into the identical CDR3. This sequence joins TRBV27 and TRBJ1-1, with no clear D. V was pared by 6 bases and J by 4 bases, with 9 bases between. Germline CDR1 is MNHEY and CDR2 is SMNVEV (reference sequence). The CDR3 runs to 12 residues. The CDR3 spells CASSTGLTEAFF. The CDR3 DNA is TGTGCCAGCAGCACGGGCCTCACTGAAGCTTTCTTT.

On this clone: Mismatch with germline at one junction end may stem from a read error. The chain has TRBV10-3 and TRBJ2-3, with 7 bases identical to TRBD2. This CDR3 spans 15 amino acids. CDR1 is ENHRY and CDR2 is SYGVKD in the germline V gene. CDR3 coding DNA: TGTGCCAGCAGTGAAGAGCGGGGATATACAGATACGCAGTATTTT. Protein sequence: CASSEERGYTDTQYF.

The J gene is TRBJ2-7, the V gene TRBV21-1. TRBV21-1 is an annotated pseudogene. The CDR3 covers 13 residues. The CDR3 coding sequence is TGTGCCAGCACCGAGGGTCCAAGGGACGGGCAGTACTTC. It is translated as CASTEGPRDGQYF.